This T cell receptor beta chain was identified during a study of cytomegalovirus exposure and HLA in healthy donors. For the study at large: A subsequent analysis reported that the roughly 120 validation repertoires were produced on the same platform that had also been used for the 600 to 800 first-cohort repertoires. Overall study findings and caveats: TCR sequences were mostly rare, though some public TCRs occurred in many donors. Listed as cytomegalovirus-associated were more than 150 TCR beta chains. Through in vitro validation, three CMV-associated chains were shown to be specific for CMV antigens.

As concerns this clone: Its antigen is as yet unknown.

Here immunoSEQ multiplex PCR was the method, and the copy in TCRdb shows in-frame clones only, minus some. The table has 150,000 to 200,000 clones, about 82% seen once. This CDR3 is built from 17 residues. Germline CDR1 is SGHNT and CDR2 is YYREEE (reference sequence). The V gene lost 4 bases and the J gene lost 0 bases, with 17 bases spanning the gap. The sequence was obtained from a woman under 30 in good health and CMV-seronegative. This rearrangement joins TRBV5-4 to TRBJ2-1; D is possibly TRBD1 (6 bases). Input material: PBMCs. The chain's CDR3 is CASSQARGTRSYNEQFF. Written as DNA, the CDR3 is TGTGCCAGCAGCCAGGCAAGGGGGACCCGCTCCTACAATGAGCAGTTCTTC. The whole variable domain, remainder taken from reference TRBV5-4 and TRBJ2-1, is ETGVTQSPTHLIKTRGQQVTLRCSSQSGHNTVSWYQQALGQGPQFIFQYYREEENGRGNFPPRFSGLQFPNYSSELNVNALELDDSALYLCASSQARGTRSYNEQFFGPGTRLTVL.